This T cell receptor (beta chain) was sequenced during a study of T cell repertoires in cytomegalovirus infection. TCRdb analysed the reads with MiXCR anew, one entry per CDR3 protein. Of about 470,000 distinct CDR3 sequences in the sample, roughly 43% were seen once. Comment on this clonotype: Its antigen is not identified.

Per the germline V gene, CDR1 is SGHVS and CDR2 is FQNEAQ. This CDR3 comprises 15 residues. Trimming took off 1 base at V and 3 bases at J, with 7 bases between the two ends. The sequence was obtained from a human donor in good health (CMV status not recorded). Some clones in this sample may be carry-over from other donors' samples. The J gene is TRBJ1-6, the V gene TRBV7-8; D gene ambiguous. This sample comprised cultured PBMCs, obtained from culture after CMV antigen stimulation. The CDR3: CASSLDANYNSPLHF. The DNA of the CDR3 is TGTGCCAGCAGCTTAGATGCCAACTATAATTCACCCCTCCACTTT.